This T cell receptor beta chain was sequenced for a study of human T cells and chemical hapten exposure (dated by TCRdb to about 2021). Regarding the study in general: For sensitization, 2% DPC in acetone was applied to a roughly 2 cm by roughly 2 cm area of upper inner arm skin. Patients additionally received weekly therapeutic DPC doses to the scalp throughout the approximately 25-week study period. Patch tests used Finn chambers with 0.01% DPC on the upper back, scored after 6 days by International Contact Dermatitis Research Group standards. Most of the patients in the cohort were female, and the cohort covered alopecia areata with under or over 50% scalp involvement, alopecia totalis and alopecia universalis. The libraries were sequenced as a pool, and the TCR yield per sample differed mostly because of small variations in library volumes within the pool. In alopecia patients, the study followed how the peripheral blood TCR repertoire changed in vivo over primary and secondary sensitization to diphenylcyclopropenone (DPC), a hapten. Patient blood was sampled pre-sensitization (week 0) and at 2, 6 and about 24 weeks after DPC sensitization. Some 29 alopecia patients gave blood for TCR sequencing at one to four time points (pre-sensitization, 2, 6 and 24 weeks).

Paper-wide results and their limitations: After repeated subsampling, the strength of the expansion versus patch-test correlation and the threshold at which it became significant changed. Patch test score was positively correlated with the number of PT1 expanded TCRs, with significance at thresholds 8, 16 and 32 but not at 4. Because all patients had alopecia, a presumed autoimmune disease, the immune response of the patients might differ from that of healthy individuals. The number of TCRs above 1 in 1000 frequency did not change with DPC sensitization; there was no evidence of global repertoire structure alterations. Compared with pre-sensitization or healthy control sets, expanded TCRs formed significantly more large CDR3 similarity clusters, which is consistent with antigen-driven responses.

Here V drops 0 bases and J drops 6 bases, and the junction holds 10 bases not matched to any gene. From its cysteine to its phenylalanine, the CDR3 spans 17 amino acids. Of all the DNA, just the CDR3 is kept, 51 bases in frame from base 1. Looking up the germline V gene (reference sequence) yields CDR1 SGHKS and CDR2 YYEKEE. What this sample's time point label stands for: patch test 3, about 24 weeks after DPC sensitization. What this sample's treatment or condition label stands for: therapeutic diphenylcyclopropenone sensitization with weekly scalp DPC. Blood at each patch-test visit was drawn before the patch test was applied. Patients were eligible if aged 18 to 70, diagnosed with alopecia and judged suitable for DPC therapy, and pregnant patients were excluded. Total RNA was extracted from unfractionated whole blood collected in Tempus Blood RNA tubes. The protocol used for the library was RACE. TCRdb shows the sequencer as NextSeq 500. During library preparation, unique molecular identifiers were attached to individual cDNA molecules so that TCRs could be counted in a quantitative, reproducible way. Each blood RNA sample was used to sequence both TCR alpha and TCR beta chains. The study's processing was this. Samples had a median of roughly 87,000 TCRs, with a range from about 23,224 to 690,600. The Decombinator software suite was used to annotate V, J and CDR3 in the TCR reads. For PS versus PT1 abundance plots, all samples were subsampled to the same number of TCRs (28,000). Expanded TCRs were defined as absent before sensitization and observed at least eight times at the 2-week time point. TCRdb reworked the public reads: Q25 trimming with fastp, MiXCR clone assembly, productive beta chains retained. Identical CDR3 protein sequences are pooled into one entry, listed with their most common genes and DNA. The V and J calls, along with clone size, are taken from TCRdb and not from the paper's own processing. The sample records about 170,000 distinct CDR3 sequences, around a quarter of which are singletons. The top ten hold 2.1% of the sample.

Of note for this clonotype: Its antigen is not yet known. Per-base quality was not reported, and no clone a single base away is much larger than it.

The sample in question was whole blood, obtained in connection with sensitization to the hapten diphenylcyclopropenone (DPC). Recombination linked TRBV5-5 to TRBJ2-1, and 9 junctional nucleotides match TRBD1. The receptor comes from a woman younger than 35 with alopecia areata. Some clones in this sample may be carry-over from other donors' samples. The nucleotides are TGTGCCAGCAGCTTGGCACCGCCGGGACAGGGTATCAATGAGCAGTTCTTC. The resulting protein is CASSLAPPGQGINEQFF.